This entry concerns a single TCR beta chain. V was clipped by 2 bases and J by 2 bases, with 12 bases between them. The CDR3 contains 15 residues. Germline-derived CDR1 and CDR2 are MDHEN and SYDVKM. This record belongs to a study of blood T cell repertoires in COVID-19. About the study: Both acute and convalescent COVID-19 samples were obtained from the United States, Italy and Spain. The analysed material was cDNA or gDNA that came from T cells, B-cell-depleted T cells, or PBMCs.

As handled by the study authors: For nucleated cells, counts were estimated from reference gene primer amplification. Repertoires were generated with immunoSEQ multiplex PCR, while TCRdb's copy carries only in-frame clones and drops some. From that table come the V and J calls and clone size; the DNA was used to work out D and trimming. Counted here are 240,000 or so clones, about 80% occurring once; the ten biggest clones make up 1.5% to 2%. This TCR was recovered from a woman of 80 years or more with acute or convalescent COVID-19. This chain joins TRBV28 and TRBJ1-1; a weak D match, TRBD1 (5 bases). The sequencing input was peripheral blood. This CDR3 is CASSLGPTANTEAFF. Here the CDR3 DNA reads TGTGCCAGCAGTTTAGGCCCGACAGCAAACACTGAAGCTTTCTTT.